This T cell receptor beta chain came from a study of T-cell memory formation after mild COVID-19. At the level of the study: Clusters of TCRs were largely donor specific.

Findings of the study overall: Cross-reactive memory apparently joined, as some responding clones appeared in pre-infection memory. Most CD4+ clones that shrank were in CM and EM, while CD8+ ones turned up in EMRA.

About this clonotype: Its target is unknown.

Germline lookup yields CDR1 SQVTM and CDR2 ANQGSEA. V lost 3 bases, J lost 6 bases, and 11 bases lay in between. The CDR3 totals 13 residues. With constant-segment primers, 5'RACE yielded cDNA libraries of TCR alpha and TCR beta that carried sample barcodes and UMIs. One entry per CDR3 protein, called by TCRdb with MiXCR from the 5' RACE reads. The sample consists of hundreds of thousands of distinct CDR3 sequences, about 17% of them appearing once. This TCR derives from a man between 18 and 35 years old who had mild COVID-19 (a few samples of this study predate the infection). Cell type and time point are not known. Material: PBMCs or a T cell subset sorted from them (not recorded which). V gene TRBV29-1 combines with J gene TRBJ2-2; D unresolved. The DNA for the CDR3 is TGCAGCGTTGATCCCAGAGGAGCCGGGGAGCTGTTTTTT. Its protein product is CSVDPRGAGELFF.